These T cell receptor beta chains were read from a single sample in a study of blood T cell repertoires in COVID-19. Repertoires were generated with immunoSEQ multiplex PCR, while TCRdb's copy carries only in-frame clones and drops some. Among 200,000 to 250,000 clones listed, about 82% were seen once. The sample consisted of peripheral blood. These receptors were collected from an elderly man with acute or convalescent COVID-19. Each CDR3 is given with its conserved first and last residue. A D gene is named only where the DNA matches it firmly. Some rows mark clone size as missing; the rest say once, few, many or name a class of expanded clone.

- - TRBJ1-1 TRBV7-2 TGTGCCAGCAGCTTTAACAGGCTTGAAGCTTTCTTT CASSFNRLEAFF
- - TRBJ1-2 TRBV28 TGTGCCAGCAGTTTAGGGGCAGGGGCACCCCATGGCTACACCTTC CASSLGAGAPHGYTF
- TRBD1 TRBJ1-5 TRBV7-2 TGTGCCAGCAGCTTAGCGGGGACAGGGGTAGGGCAGCCCCAGCATTTT CASSLAGTGVGQPQHF
- - TRBJ1-5 TRBV19 TGTGCCAGTAGTATGGGGCGACAGAACAATCAGCCCCAGCATTTT CASSMGRQNNQPQHF
- - TRBJ1-1 TRBV6-5 TGTGCCAGCAGCCCCTCTTATCCCGAGGAAACTGAAGCTTTCTTT CASSPSYPEETEAFF
once TRBD1 TRBJ1-1 TRBV3-1/TRBV3-2 TGTGCCAGCAGCTTGGACAGGGGGAGCACTGAAGCTTTCTTT CASSLDRGSTEAFF
- - TRBJ1-5 TRBV2 TGTGCCAGCAGTGATCAGACAAGCAATCAGCCCCAGCATTTT CASSDQTSNQPQHF
once - TRBJ2-7 TRBV19 TGTGCCAGTACCCCTGACGGTGGAAGACTTGCCTACGAGCAGTACTTC CASTPDGGRLAYEQYF
- TRBD1 TRBJ1-2 TRBV19 TGTGCCAGTAGCAAGACAGGGTATGGTGGCTACACCTTC CASSKTGYGGYTF
- TRBD1 TRBJ2-2 TRBV11-2 TGTGCCAGCAGCCCGCGACAGGGTGGGGCCGGGGAGCTGTTTTTT CASSPRQGGAGELFF
- TRBD1 TRBJ1-5 TRBV6-5 TGTGCCAGCAGTAACCAGGGGGGCAATCAGCCCCAGCATTTT CASSNQGGNQPQHF
once - TRBJ2-2 TRBV18 TGTGCCAGCTCACCCGTGATGAGCCAATTGAACACCGGGGAGCTGTTTTTT CASSPVMSQLNTGELFF
few - TRBJ1-3 TRBV18 TGTGCCAGCTCACCAAACTTCGACTCTGGAAACACCATATATTTT CASSPNFDSGNTIYF
- TRBD1 TRBJ2-7 TRBV7-2 TGTGCCAGCAGCTCGACAGGGGCCTCCTACGAGCAGTACTTC CASSSTGASYEQYF
- - TRBJ1-1 TRBV29-1 TGCAGCGTTGAACTCTTAGTCGGGAGGGCTTTCTTT CSVELLVGRAFF
- TRBD2 TRBJ2-3 TRBV7-9 TGTGCCAGCAGCTCTAGCGGGGGGACTAGCACAGATACGCAGTATTTT CASSSSGGTSTDTQYF
- - TRBJ1-5 TRBV28 TGTGCCAGCAGTTTATTGTTATCGGGGAGCAATCAGCCCCAGCATTTT CASSLLLSGSNQPQHF
- - TRBJ2-3 TRBV3-1/TRBV3-2 TGTGCCAGCAGCCAAGGCGGGACCAGCACAGATACGCAGTATTTT CASSQGGTSTDTQYF
- TRBD1 TRBJ1-2 TRBV15 TGTGCCACCAGCAGAGATAAGAAGGGGACAGCCAGATACTTC CATSRDKKGTARYF
few - TRBJ1-4 TRBV7-6 TGTGCCAGCAGCGGACCGACAGGCCCAGCTAATGAAAAACTGTTTTTT CASSGPTGPANEKLFF
- TRBD1 TRBJ2-3 TRBV29-1 TGCAGCGTTGCCCCCGGACAGGGCAATCAGCCCCAGTATTTT CSVAPGQGNQPQYF
- - TRBJ1-1 TRBV18 TGTGCCAGCTCACCACGGGACACCCTGGCGGACACTGAAGCTTTCTTT CASSPRDTLADTEAFF
- - TRBJ1-1 TRBV7-9 TGTGCCAGCAGCTCAAGACAGAAATGGACTGAAGCTTTCTTT CASSSRQKWTEAFF
- - TRBJ2-2 TRBV12-2 TGTGCAAGTCGCTTAGAATTAGCGGGAGTGGATGACACCGGGGAGCTGTTTTTT CASRLELAGVDDTGELFF
- TRBD1 TRBJ2-5 TRBV9 TGTGCCAGCAGCCCAACCGACAGGGCCACCCAGTACTTC CASSPTDRATQYF
- - TRBJ2-3 TRBV6-5 TGTGCCAGCAGTTCAACTAGCCCCACAGATACGCAGTATTTT CASSSTSPTDTQYF
- - TRBJ2-7 TRBV28 TGTGCCAGCAGCTTCCTAGCACCTACGAGGGAGTACTTC CASSFLAPTREYF
- - TRBJ2-7 TRBV28 TGTGCCAGCAGTATCCCTATGAGCGAGCAGTACTTC CASSIPMSEQYF
once TRBD1 TRBJ1-6 TRBV27 TGTGCCAGCAAAAGGGGGCACAATTCACCCCTCCACTTT CASKRGHNSPLHF
- TRBD1 TRBJ2-7 TRBV4-3 TGCGCCAGCAGCCAAGTAGGGGGCAGGGGCGAGCAGTACTTC CASSQVGGRGEQYF
- - TRBJ1-2 TRBV5-5 TGTGCCAGCAGCAATGGCCAGGGCTATGGCTACACCTTC CASSNGQGYGYTF
- - TRBJ1-5 TRBV4-1 TGCGCCAGCAGCCAAGATCCCGGGGTGATTCAGCCCCAGCATTTT CASSQDPGVIQPQHF
- TRBD1 TRBJ1-4 TRBV11-2 TGTGCCAGCAGTCGGACAGGGGGCGAGGAAAAACTGTTTTTT CASSRTGGEEKLFF
- - TRBJ2-1 TRBV14 TGTGCCAGCAGCCCATCAGGGTTTTTTGCTTACAATGAGCAGTTCTTC CASSPSGFFAYNEQFF
- TRBD2 TRBJ2-3 TRBV6-6 TGTGCCAGCAGTACGGGGACTAGCGGGAGAGGTGATACGCAGTATTTT CASSTGTSGRGDTQYF
- - TRBJ2-1 TRBV5-1 TGCGCCACCAGACCCGAGGCCGGCACCTACAATGAGCAGTTCTTC CATRPEAGTYNEQFF
- TRBD1 TRBJ1-1 TRBV3-1/TRBV3-2 TGTGCCAGCAGCCAGGCAGGGGGGAACACTGAAGCTTTCTTT CASSQAGGNTEAFF
- - TRBJ1-1 TRBV3-1/TRBV3-2 TGTGCCAGCAGCCATGCAACGGGGAACACTGAAGCTTTCTTT CASSHATGNTEAFF
- TRBD1 TRBJ1-1 TRBV5-1 TGCGCCAGCAGCTTGGCCTCGGACAGGGGGACTGAAGCTTTCTTT CASSLASDRGTEAFF
few TRBD1 TRBJ1-4 TRBV19 TGTGCCAGTAGTTCTTATTGGGACAGTAATGAAAAACTGTTTTTT CASSSYWDSNEKLFF
- TRBD1 TRBJ1-2 TRBV27 TGTGCCAGCAAGACAGGGATCTATGGCTACACCTTC CASKTGIYGYTF
- TRBD1 TRBJ2-1 TRBV10-2 TGCGCCAGCAGGGACAGGGGGTACGAGGAGCAGTTCTTC CASRDRGYEEQFF
- TRBD1 TRBJ1-5 TRBV19 TGTGCCAGTAGTAGACCGGACAGGGACAATCAGCCCCAGCATTTT CASSRPDRDNQPQHF
- - TRBJ2-7 TRBV2 TGTGCCAGCAGTGCAGGGAAGCAGTACTTC CASSAGKQYF
few - TRBJ2-3 TRBV5-1 TGCGCCAGCAGCCTCCGGGGAGGAGAGGCAGATACGCAGTATTTT CASSLRGGEADTQYF
- - TRBJ2-3 TRBV6-1 TGTGCCAGCAGTGACGGGGGAACAGATACGCAGTATTTT CASSDGGTDTQYF
- - TRBJ2-7 TRBV29-1 TGCAGCGTTGATCTGGGACTGGGACTCTACGAGCAGTACTTC CSVDLGLGLYEQYF
- TRBD1 TRBJ1-5 TRBV11-2 TGTGCCAGCAGCTCACCGCCAGGGGGACAGCCCCAGCATTTT CASSSPPGGQPQHF
- - TRBJ1-2 TRBV5-6 TGTGCCAGCAGCTTCGGGAACTATGGCTACACCTTC CASSFGNYGYTF
few - TRBJ2-3 TRBV7-2 TGTGCCAGCAGCTCGGGCCCCGACAGAGCAGATACGCAGTATTTT CASSSGPDRADTQYF